What follows are 10 T cell receptor beta chains derived from one specimen sequenced in a study of a mutant IDH1 vaccine in newly diagnosed glioma. These TCRs' antigens remain unknown. The data were produced by immunoSEQ multiplex PCR, yet TCRdb's version contains in-frame clones alone and is incomplete. The sample consists of tens of thousands of clones, roughly three quarters of them appearing once. The time point denotes: week 5, during vaccination. Doses consisted of 300 ug of mutant IDH1 20-mer peptide each, paired with topical imiquimod. The sequencing here drew on PBMCs, taken from a glioma patient whose treatment included an IDH1 peptide vaccine. Every receptor here comes from a man in his forties with glioma. Some clones in this sample may be carry-over from other donors' samples.

The CDR3, as DNA: TGTGCCAGCAGCCAAGATCCGGGGGGGCAGGGTGAAAAACTGTTTTTT. This sequence encodes CASSQDPGGQGEKLFF. The chain uses TRBV4-2 and TRBJ1-4; tentative D call: TRBD1 (6 bases). Germline-derived CDR1 and CDR2 are LGHNA and YNFKEQ. The CDR3 has 16 residues. V shed 0 bases and J shed 7 bases, with 15 bases lying between them.

This chain connects TRBV29-1 to TRBJ2-5; D ambiguous. Looked up from germline, CDR1 is SQVTM and CDR2 is ANQGSEA. This CDR3 comprises 10 residues. The V and J ends lost 6 bases and 4 bases respectively, with 6 bases between them. The CDR3 loop reads CSVTLETQYF. The CDR3 region has the DNA TGCAGCGTCACCCTAGAGACCCAGTACTTC.

This chain connects TRBV21-1 to TRBJ1-1. TRBV21-1 is an annotated pseudogene. There are 14 residues in the CDR3. The CDR3 spells CASSNSRAYTEAFF. The DNA of the CDR3 is TGTGCCAGCAGCAACTCCCGAGCTTACACTGAAGCTTTCTTT.

The V and J genes are TRBV5-6 and TRBJ1-2; D may be TRBD1 (5 bases). Trimming pared 2 bases from V and 3 bases from J, leaving 11 bases between. Germline CDR1 and CDR2: SGHDT and YYEEEE. The CDR3 has 14 amino acids. The CDR3 DNA follows: TGTGCCAGCAGCTTCGGGGGTTCGCACTATGGCTACACCTTC. Translating it yields CASSFGGSHYGYTF.

V and J are TRBV4-3 and TRBJ1-4, with a tentative D call TRBD1 (5 bases). Germline CDR1 LGHNA, CDR2 YSLEER. The germline V and J ends were trimmed by 0 bases and 8 bases, with 13 bases remaining between them. This CDR3 contains 15 residues. As DNA, the CDR3 is TGCGCCAGCAGCCAAGACCGGGGGATCGAGGAAAAACTGTTTTTT. It yields the protein CASSQDRGIEEKLFF.

This sequence joins TRBV10-3 and TRBJ1-5; D not certain. Germline CDR1 ENHRY, CDR2 SYGVKD. CDR3 length: 14 amino acids. V lost 4 bases and J 2 bases, leaving 9 bases between the germline ends. CDR3 loop: CAISAAGGNQPQHF. The CDR3 region has the DNA TGTGCCATCAGTGCGGCCGGGGGCAATCAGCCCCAGCATTTT.

CDR3 protein: CASSKGTGFEAFF. DNA of the CDR3: TGTGCCAGCAGCAAAGGGACAGGGTTTGAAGCTTTCTTT. The V gene is TRBV7-9, the J gene TRBJ1-1; 9 bases are a match to TRBD1. Losses at the gene ends were 5 bases for V and 7 bases for J; bases not matched to a gene: 5. CDR1 is SEHNR and CDR2 is FQNEAQ in the germline V gene (reference sequence). This CDR3 region has 13 residues.

The chain couples TRBV5-6 to TRBJ1-2, with 9 bases that match TRBD1. This CDR3 has 14 amino acids. Germline V gene data show CDR1 as SGHDT and CDR2 as YYEEEE. V shed 3 bases, J shed 7 bases, and the junction held 7 bases outside the gene matches. CDR3 coding DNA: TGTGCCAGCAGCTCCGTGGACAGGGGTGTTGGCTACACCTTC. Its translation: CASSSVDRGVGYTF.

The count of this clone is one. The J gene is TRBJ1-2, the V gene TRBV7-2, with D possibly being TRBD1 (5 bases). The CDR3 covers 13 residues. From germline, CDR1 is SGHTA and CDR2 FQGNSA. V dropped 1 base and J dropped 8 bases, with 11 bases sitting between them. CDR3 amino acids: CASSLERGIGYTF. DNA of the CDR3: TGTGCCAGCAGCTTAGAAAGGGGTATAGGCTACACCTTC.

This clone was detected a few times. The chain uses TRBV4-3 and TRBJ2-7, with D maybe TRBD1 (6 bases). The CDR3 runs to 15 residues. Germline V gives CDR1 LGHNA, CDR2 YSLEER. V was trimmed by 4 bases and J by 0 bases, leaving 13 bases between them. CDR3 sequence (DNA): TGCGCCAGCAGCCTTTTATTGGGGGCCTCCTACGAGCAGTACTTC. It translates to CASSLLLGASYEQYF.